Below, 5 T cell receptor beta chains from the same sample are listed, as sequenced in a study of T-cell reconstitution after alpha-beta-depleted transplantation in children. Unique molecular identifiers were incorporated when the TCRbeta library was constructed. TCRdb processed the PCR reads anew with MiXCR; each CDR3 protein has one entry. The table lists 98,000 or so distinct CDR3 sequences, more than 20% of them singletons. The sample was PBMCs, taken before TCRalphabeta/CD19-depleted stem cell transplant. These receptors were collected from a boy between 2 and 10 years old with acute lymphoblastic leukemia, due to receive a stem cell transplant.

This clonotype was detected a few times. The rearrangement joins TRBV20-1 to TRBJ2-1, with 10 positions matching TRBD2. J was trimmed by 3 bases and V by 6 bases; bases with no gene match: 5. From germline, CDR1 is DFQATT and CDR2 SNEGSKA (reference sequence). There are 14 residues in the CDR3. CDR3 residues: CSAPGLADYNEQFF. CDR3 bases: TGCAGTGCGCCCGGACTAGCGGACTACAATGAGCAGTTCTTC.

There are a few counts of this clonotype. The chain carries TRBV28 and TRBJ1-1; D call uncertain. Trimming shortened V by 7 bases and J by 4 bases, and 16 bases separated the two germline ends. The CDR3 is made up of 14 amino acids. CDR1 is MDHEN and CDR2 is SYDVKM in the germline V gene. The CDR3 region has the DNA TGTGCCAGCACCCTTCGTGGGCGCGGCACTGAAGCTTTCTTT. Translation: CASTLRGRGTEAFF.

The chain combines TRBV9 with TRBJ2-7; perhaps TRBD2 as D (6 bases). This CDR3 is built from 15 residues. The V gene lost 7 bases and the J gene lost 6 bases, with 23 bases spanning the gap. In germline, CDR1 is SGDLS, CDR2 YYNGEE. The CDR3 nucleotides read TGTGCCAGCTCAAGCCGGGACTCGAACTGGGGCGAGCAGTACTTC. Translation: CASSSRDSNWGEQYF.

The chain links TRBV5-1 to TRBJ2-7; D might be TRBD2 (5 bases). V shed 5 bases and J shed 3 bases, with 15 bases lying between them. Germline CDR1 and CDR2: SGHRS and YFSETQ. The CDR3 contains 14 residues. Written as DNA, the CDR3 is TGCGCCAGCAGTAAGACTCCAGAGGGCTACGAGCAGTACTTC. It encodes CASSKTPEGYEQYF.

The V call is TRBV9, the J call TRBJ2-7; 8 bases fit TRBD2. Looked up from germline, CDR1 is SGDLS and CDR2 is YYNGEE. V lost 3 bases and J lost 1; bases outside the gene matches: 3. CDR3 length: 14 amino acids. The chain's CDR3 is CASSGGRNSYEQYF. The CDR3 region has the DNA TGTGCCAGCAGCGGCGGGAGGAATTCCTACGAGCAGTACTTC.